The present T cell receptor (beta chain) was sequenced within a study of cytomegalovirus exposure and HLA in healthy donors. Study results and caveats: Accurate prediction of most subjects' HLA-A and HLA-B alleles from TCR beta sequences was reported. Among CMV-associated TCR beta chains, most appeared HLA-restricted in a later analysis. Reports credit the classifier with highly specific, highly sensitive diagnosis of cytomegalovirus status.

PCR used 60 Vbeta primers and 13 Jbeta primers. Only in-frame clones appear in the TCRdb table, and some are missing; sequencing was by immunoSEQ multiplex PCR. The sample is made up of 220,000 or so clones, and the top ten hold around 1.1% of it. A note on this clone: The antigen remains undetermined.

In germline, CDR1 is SGHRS, CDR2 YFSETQ. The CDR3 contains 14 residues. The ends were cut back, 4 bases at V and 0 bases at J, with 9 bases in the middle. The J gene is TRBJ2-3, the V gene TRBV5-1, with D perhaps TRBD2 (6 bases). The source of this sequence is a girl aged 2-10 years in good health and CMV-seropositive. The sequencing sample was made of PBMCs. DNA of the CDR3: TGCGCCAGCAGCCCCAGCGGGAGCACAGATACGCAGTATTTT. Translation gives CASSPSGSTDTQYF.